Shown below are 25 T cell receptor beta chains from a single sample sequenced in a study of PD-1 blockade in classical Hodgkin lymphoma. Profiled with immunoSEQ multiplex PCR; TCRdb holds only in-frame clones, not every one. The profile shows 19,000 or so clones, approximately 89% of them singletons. The time point: cycle 4 day 1 (C4D1), after more than 5 weeks of nivolumab. Autologous stem cell transplantation was followed by relapse in every patient, and brentuximab vedotin exposure varied. The sequences come from peripheral blood mononuclear cells (PBMCs), collected before the fourth cycle of nivolumab. The receptors were sampled from a human donor with classical Hodgkin lymphoma.

The chain combines TRBV27 with TRBJ1-5, with 7 bases identical to TRBD1. Germline V lookup: CDR1 MNHEY, CDR2 SMNVEV (reference sequence). V lost 4 bases to trimming and J lost 4 bases; unmatched junction nucleotides: 13. The CDR3 is 17 residues long. DNA of the CDR3: TGTGCCAGCAGTTCGCGGACAGGTGTAGGCTCTAATCAGCCCCAGCATTTT. This encodes CASSSRTGVGSNQPQHF.

The chain links TRBV9 to TRBJ2-7, with D maybe TRBD1 (6 bases). V was clipped by 3 bases and J by 0 bases, with 10 bases between them. CDR1 SGDLS and CDR2 YYNGEE come from the germline V gene. This CDR3 spans 14 amino acids. Written as DNA, the CDR3 is TGTGCCAGCAGCGACTCAGGGGACTCCTACGAGCAGTACTTC. Encoded protein: CASSDSGDSYEQYF.

The chain's CDR3 is CASSPGTDNQPQHF. The DNA for the CDR3 is TGTGCCAGCAGTCCCGGGACAGACAATCAGCCCCAGCATTTT. The V and J genes are TRBV7-8 and TRBJ1-5, with TRBD1 identical over 7 bases. Germline V CDR1 and CDR2: SGHVS, FQNEAQ. The CDR3 loop spans 14 amino acids. V lost 6 bases and J lost 3; bases outside the gene matches: 5.

This chain joins TRBV30 and TRBJ1-6; a weak D match, TRBD1 (6 bases). This CDR3 is built from 14 residues. Trimming removed 2 bases from V and 3 bases from J, with 8 bases in between. CDR1 is GTSNPN and CDR2 is SVGIG in the germline V gene (reference sequence). The CDR3 region has the DNA TGTGCCTGGAGTAGACAGGACTATAATTCACCCCTCCACTTT. Translating it yields CAWSRQDYNSPLHF.

The rearrangement joins TRBV9 to TRBJ2-2, with 7 nucleotides matching TRBD2. V was pared by 0 bases and J by 5 bases, with 7 bases of the junction left unmatched. Germline V lookup: CDR1 SGDLS, CDR2 YYNGEE. CDR3 length: 16 amino acids. CDR3 in DNA: TGTGCCAGCAGCGTAGCTCCAGCGGGATCTACCGGGGAGCTGTTTTTT. Its translation is CASSVAPAGSTGELFF.

The chain recombines TRBV28 with TRBJ1-6; D is ambiguous. CDR1 and CDR2 (germline): MDHEN, SYDVKM. The V and J ends lost 5 bases and 7 bases respectively, with 15 bases between them. The CDR3 spans 15 residues. CDR3 residues: CASSHHHGPNSPLHF. The CDR3, as DNA: TGTGCCAGCAGTCACCATCACGGGCCCAATTCACCCCTCCACTTT. The whole variable domain, filled in from reference TRBV28 and TRBJ1-6, reads DVKVTQSSRYLVKRTGEKVFLECVQDMDHENMFWYRQDPGLGLRLIYFSYDVKMKEKGDIPEGYSVSREKKERFSLILESASTNQTSMYLCASSHHHGPNSPLHFGNGTRLTVT.

DNA for the CDR3: TGTGCCAGCAGCTTAGTACCAGGGGTCACTGGGGCCAACGTCCTGACTTTC. Encoded protein: CASSLVPGVTGANVLTF. The chain joins TRBV11-2 to TRBJ2-6; D is possibly TRBD1 (6 bases). Germline values: CDR1 SGHAT, CDR2 FQNNGV. The CDR3 contains 17 residues. V shed 1 base and J shed 2 bases, with 12 bases lying between them.

This clone has only one observation. CDR3 sequence (DNA): TGTGCCAGCAGTGTGGGGACTCCAAGTGGGGAGCTGTTTTTT. Its translation: CASSVGTPSGELFF. The J gene is TRBJ2-2, the V gene TRBV6-1; tentatively, D is TRBD2 (6 bases). The CDR3 is 14 amino acids. CDR1 and CDR2 from the germline V gene are MNHNS and SASEGT. V lost 4 bases and J lost 8, with 14 bases in between.

The V and J genes are TRBV19 and TRBJ1-4, with D hard to call. V was clipped by 6 bases and J by 1 base, with 6 bases between them. Germline CDR1 and CDR2: LNHDA and SQIVND (reference sequence). This CDR3 is 13 amino acids long. CDR3 bases: TGTGCCAGTAGAGGGTTAACTAATGAAAAACTGTTTTTT. This translates into CASRGLTNEKLFF.

The V and J genes are TRBV4-2 and TRBJ1-3, with TRBD1 identical over 7 bases. Trimming took 5 bases from V and 5 from J; bases not matched to a gene: 6. This CDR3 has 14 residues. Per germline, CDR1 LGHNA and CDR2 YNFKEQ. The chain's CDR3 is CASSGWDRRNTIYF. The DNA of the CDR3 is TGTGCCAGCAGCGGTTGGGACAGACGAAACACCATATATTTT.

Within the sample, this clone is large (0.1 to 1%). V usage is TRBV30 and J usage is TRBJ1-5; D is uncertain. The CDR3 extends over 10 amino acids. Germline CDR1 reads GTSNPN; CDR2 reads SVGIG (reference sequence). Trimming pared 1 base from V and 7 bases from J, leaving 2 bases between. The CDR3 protein is CAWSGQPQHF. The CDR3 DNA follows: TGTGCCTGGAGTGGGCAGCCCCAGCATTTT.

This sequence joins TRBV7-9 and TRBJ2-7, with D unclear. The germline V gene encodes CDR1 SEHNR and CDR2 FQNEAQ (reference sequence). V lost 7 bases and J 7 bases, leaving 20 bases between the germline ends. CDR3 length: 14 amino acids. The CDR3 nucleotides read TGTGCCAGCACAACACCCCCCGACGAAGGGGAGCAGTACTTC. Translating gives CASTTPPDEGEQYF.

This clone was detected only once. The rearrangement uses TRBV19 and TRBJ2-1; a possible D gene is TRBD2 (5 bases). Trimming cost V 3 bases and J 0 bases, with 12 bases left between them. The CDR3 has 16 residues. Germline lookup yields CDR1 LNHDA and CDR2 SQIVND (reference sequence). In nucleotides, the CDR3 is TGTGCCAGTAGTATTCACAGCGGAGGCTCCTACAATGAGCAGTTCTTC. This gives the protein CASSIHSGGSYNEQFF.

The chain combines TRBV6-6 with TRBJ2-7; a possible D gene is TRBD1 (5 bases). Germline CDR1 MNHNY, CDR2 SVGAGI (reference sequence). With 0 bases removed from V and 3 bases from J, the gap between germline ends came to 12 bases. The CDR3 sequence is 15 residues long. This CDR3 is CASSYSRQGNYEQYF. In nucleotides, the CDR3 is TGTGCCAGCAGTTACTCGCGTCAGGGAAACTACGAGCAGTACTTC.

The count of this clone is one. The chain couples TRBV5-1 to TRBJ2-7, with D possibly being TRBD2 (6 bases). This CDR3 region has 14 residues. The germline CDR1 and CDR2 sequences are SGHRS and YFSETQ. V was shortened by 4 bases and J by 4 bases, with 15 bases between the two germline ends. CDR3 amino acids: CASSLGDFAYEQYF. The CDR3 DNA is TGCGCCAGCAGCCTGGGGGACTTTGCGTACGAGCAGTACTTC.

The chain has TRBV9 and TRBJ2-7; possible D gene TRBD2, 6 bases. Germline values: CDR1 SGDLS, CDR2 YYNGEE. V was trimmed by 2 bases and J by 6 bases, leaving 15 bases between them. The CDR3 spans 14 residues. CDR3 protein: CASSVGELAREQYF. The CDR3, as DNA: TGTGCCAGCAGCGTTGGGGAACTAGCTCGCGAGCAGTACTTC.

The chain recombines TRBV29-1 with TRBJ2-7; 9 positions agree with TRBD1. This CDR3 spans 13 amino acids. J gave up 5 bases and V 6 bases, and 8 bases lay outside the gene matches. In germline, CDR1 is SQVTM, CDR2 ANQGSEA. The CDR3 is CSVAGQGSHEQYF. The CDR3 bases are TGCAGCGTAGCGGGACAGGGAAGCCACGAGCAGTACTTC.

Only one count was recorded for this clone. This chain links TRBV30 with TRBJ2-1, with D uncertain. There are 12 residues in the CDR3. V was trimmed by 1 base and J by 8 bases, leaving 9 bases between them. The germline V gene encodes CDR1 GTSNPN and CDR2 SVGIG (reference sequence). The CDR3 here is CAWSALGYEQFF. The CDR3 nucleotides are TGTGCCTGGAGTGCCTTGGGGTATGAGCAGTTCTTC.

The rearrangement links TRBV5-1 to TRBJ2-1; 8 bases fit TRBD1. Germline CDR1 reads SGHRS; CDR2 reads YFSETQ. This CDR3 spans 16 amino acids. With V trimmed by 2 bases and J by 0 bases, 4 bases remained unmatched. The CDR3 loop is CASSFRQGSSYNEQFF. The CDR3 region has the DNA TGCGCCAGCAGCTTTAGACAGGGGAGCTCCTACAATGAGCAGTTCTTC.

The rearrangement joins TRBV29-1 to TRBJ2-1; TRBD2 agrees at 7 bases. This CDR3 is 14 amino acids long. V was clipped by 3 bases and J by 9 bases; unmatched bases: 11. CDR1 SQVTM and CDR2 ANQGSEA come from the germline V gene. This chain's CDR3 is CSVEGGRASGEQFF. CDR3 nucleotide sequence: TGCAGCGTTGAGGGTGGGAGGGCCAGTGGTGAGCAGTTCTTC.

The chain links TRBV11-3 to TRBJ2-2; D is undetermined. The V end was cut by 5 bases, the J end by 3 bases, with 10 bases between. The CDR3 is 14 residues long. Germline values: CDR1 SGHNT, CDR2 YENEEA. This CDR3 reads CASSPPIHTGELFF. The CDR3 coding sequence is TGTGCCAGCAGCCCCCCCATTCACACCGGGGAGCTGTTTTTT.

This clone appeared once. V and J are TRBV10-3 and TRBJ2-1; possibly TRBD1 or TRBD2 for D (5 bases each). The CDR3 spans 13 residues. Trimming cost V 5 bases and J 6 bases, with 11 bases left between them. Per germline, CDR1 ENHRY and CDR2 SYGVKD. CDR3 nucleotide sequence: TGTGCCATCAGTTTAAATGGGGGCAATGAGCAGTTCTTC. Its protein product is CAISLNGGNEQFF.

The V gene is TRBV5-4, the J gene TRBJ1-2; D possibly corresponds to TRBD1 (5 bases). The CDR3 extends over 14 amino acids. Germline V gene data show CDR1 as SGHNT and CDR2 as YYREEE (reference sequence). V dropped 4 bases and J dropped 0 bases, with 10 bases sitting between them. Here the CDR3 reads CASSPQGANYGYTF. CDR3 nucleotide sequence: TGTGCCAGCAGCCCACAAGGGGCTAACTATGGCTACACCTTC.

The V gene is TRBV29-1, the J gene TRBJ1-1; no firm D call. The germline V and J ends were trimmed by 1 base and 8 bases, with 17 bases remaining between them. The CDR3 is 14 amino acids. Germline V CDR1 and CDR2: SQVTM, ANQGSEA. CDR3: CSVEVIKLHLEAFF. In DNA, the CDR3 is TGCAGCGTTGAAGTAATTAAACTGCACTTAGAAGCTTTCTTT.

CDR3 residues: CAKGPGGGQETQYF. DNA of the CDR3: TGTGCCAAAGGCCCCGGGGGGGGGCAGGAGACCCAGTACTTC. The genes are TRBV27 and TRBJ2-5; 8 bases match TRBD2. The CDR3 is 14 amino acids. V gave up 10 bases and J gave up 5 bases; unmatched junction bases: 12. Per germline, CDR1 MNHEY and CDR2 SMNVEV (reference sequence).